This TCR beta chain was sequenced in a study of T cells in Graves' hyperthyroidism and ophthalmopathy. The CDR3 regions of TCR beta were amplified from RNA transcripts. The HTBI primer set drove a first-round RT-PCR of the TCR CDR3. TCRdb reprocessed the multiplex PCR reads via MiXCR and lists one record per CDR3 protein. The sample records about 640,000 distinct CDR3 sequences, less than 25% being singletons. PBMCs were sourced from approximately 9.3 ml fresh peripheral blood. This clonotype was observed a few times. Its cognate antigen is unknown. Trimming cost V 6 bases and J 7 bases, with 12 bases left between them. Germline values: CDR1 MNHNS, CDR2 SASEGT. The CDR3 consists of 12 residues. Study results and limitations: With a median lead of around 6.7 months before onset, the model predicted ophthalmopathy. Researchers found most expanded thyroid clonotypes above 0.001 in blood as well.

Sequenced sample: blood. The chain combines TRBV6-1 with TRBJ1-1; D is unclear. The clonotype was recovered from a man under 40 with Graves' ophthalmopathy. CDR3 bases: TGTGCCAGCAGCGACCCGGGCCGTGAAGCTTTCTTT. Protein sequence: CASSDPGREAFF.